One TCR beta chain is described in this entry. Autoimmune disease history or systemic immunosuppression meant exclusion. On cycle 4 day 1 and cycle 7 day 1, as well as at baseline, blood was sampled. Assay: immunoSEQ multiplex PCR; the TCRdb copy retains only in-frame clones and omits some. This table holds tens of thousands of clones, roughly nine tenths found once. This specimen comes from a study of OX40 agonist ivuxolimab in advanced cancers. Study at large: Patients undergoing dose escalation presented with hepatocellular carcinoma, melanoma, renal cell or head and neck cancer. Three patients showed partial responses: one hepatocellular carcinoma and two cutaneous melanoma cases.

The clonotype was recovered from an adult with an advanced solid tumor such as melanoma, head and neck, liver or kidney cancer. The specimen was CD4+ or CD8+ T cells sorted from blood, collected in a trial of the OX40 agonist ivuxolimab.

The CDR3 spells CASGTQGGIQPQHF. The CDR3, as DNA: TGTGCCAGCGGTACTCAGGGAGGGATCCAGCCCCAGCATTTT. This sequence joins TRBV27 and TRBJ1-5, with a possible D match to TRBD1 (5 bases). Germline V gene lookup returns CDR1 MNHEY and CDR2 SMNVEV (reference sequence). The CDR3 has 14 residues. Trimming removed 8 bases at V and 7 bases at J, with 18 bases between.